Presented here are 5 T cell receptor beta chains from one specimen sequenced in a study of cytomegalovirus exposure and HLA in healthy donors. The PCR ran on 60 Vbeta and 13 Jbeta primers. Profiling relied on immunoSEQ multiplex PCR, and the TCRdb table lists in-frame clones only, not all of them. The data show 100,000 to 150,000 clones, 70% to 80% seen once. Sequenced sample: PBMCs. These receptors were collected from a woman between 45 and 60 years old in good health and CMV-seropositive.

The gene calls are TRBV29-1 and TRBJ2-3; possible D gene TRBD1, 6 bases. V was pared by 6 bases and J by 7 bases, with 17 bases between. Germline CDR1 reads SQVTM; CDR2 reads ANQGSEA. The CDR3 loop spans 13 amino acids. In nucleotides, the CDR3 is TGCAGCGTCGCCCCTACAGGGTCCAATACGCAGTATTTT. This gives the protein CSVAPTGSNTQYF.

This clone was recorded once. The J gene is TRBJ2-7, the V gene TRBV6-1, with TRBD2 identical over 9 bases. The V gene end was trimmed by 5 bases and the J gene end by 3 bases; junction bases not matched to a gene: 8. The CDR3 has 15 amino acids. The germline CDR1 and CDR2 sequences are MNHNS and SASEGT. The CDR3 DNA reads TGTGCCAGCAGTTCCAATAGCGGGGGACACTACGAGCAGTACTTC. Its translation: CASSSNSGGHYEQYF.

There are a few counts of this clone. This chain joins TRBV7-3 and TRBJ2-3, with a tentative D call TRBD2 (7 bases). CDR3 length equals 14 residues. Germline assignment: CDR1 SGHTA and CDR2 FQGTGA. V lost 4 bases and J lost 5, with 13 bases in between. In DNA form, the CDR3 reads TGTGCCAGCAGCTCCGGGGGGCCCCAAGATACGCAGTATTTT. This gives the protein CASSSGGPQDTQYF. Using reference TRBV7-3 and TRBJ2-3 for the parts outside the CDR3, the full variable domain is GAGVSQTPSNKVTEKGKYVELRCDPISGHTALYWYRQSLGQGPEFLIYFQGTGAADDSGLPNDRFFAVRPEGSVSTLKIQRTERGDSAVYLCASSSGGPQDTQYFGPGTRLTVL.

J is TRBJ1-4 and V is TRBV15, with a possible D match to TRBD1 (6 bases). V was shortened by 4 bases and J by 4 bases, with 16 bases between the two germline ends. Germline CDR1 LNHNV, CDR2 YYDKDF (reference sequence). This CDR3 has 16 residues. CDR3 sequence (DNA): TGTGCCACCAGCATATCCTGGGGGCTAGGTAATGAAAAACTGTTTTTT. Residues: CATSISWGLGNEKLFF.

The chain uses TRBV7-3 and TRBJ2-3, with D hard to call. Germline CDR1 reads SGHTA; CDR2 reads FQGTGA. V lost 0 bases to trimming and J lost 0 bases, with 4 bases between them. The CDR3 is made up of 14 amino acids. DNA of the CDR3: TGTGCCAGCAGCTTAACTCCGAGCACAGATACGCAGTATTTT. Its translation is CASSLTPSTDTQYF.